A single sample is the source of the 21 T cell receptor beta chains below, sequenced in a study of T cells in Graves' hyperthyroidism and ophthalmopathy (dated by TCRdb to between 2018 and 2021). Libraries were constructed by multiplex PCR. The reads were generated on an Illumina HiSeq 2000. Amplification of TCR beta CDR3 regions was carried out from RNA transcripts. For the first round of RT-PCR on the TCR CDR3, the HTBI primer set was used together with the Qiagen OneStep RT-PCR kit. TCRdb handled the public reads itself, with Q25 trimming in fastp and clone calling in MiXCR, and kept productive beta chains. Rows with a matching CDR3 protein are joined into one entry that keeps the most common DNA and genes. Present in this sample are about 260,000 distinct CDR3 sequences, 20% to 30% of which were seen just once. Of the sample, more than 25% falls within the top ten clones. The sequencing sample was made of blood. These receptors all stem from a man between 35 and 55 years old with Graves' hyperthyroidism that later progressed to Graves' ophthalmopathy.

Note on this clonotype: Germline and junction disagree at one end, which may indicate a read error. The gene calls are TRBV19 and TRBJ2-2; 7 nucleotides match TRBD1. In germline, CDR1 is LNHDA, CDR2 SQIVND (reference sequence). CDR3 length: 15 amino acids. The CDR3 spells CPSSPGTANTGELFF. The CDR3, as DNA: TGTCCCAGTAGTCCCGGGACAGCGAACACCGGGGAGCTGTTTTTT.

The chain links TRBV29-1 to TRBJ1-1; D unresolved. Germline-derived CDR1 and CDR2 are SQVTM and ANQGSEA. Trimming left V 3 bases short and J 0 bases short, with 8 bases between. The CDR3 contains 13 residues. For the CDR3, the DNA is TGCAGCGTTGACTCCAATATGAACACTGAAGCTTTCTTT. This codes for CSVDSNMNTEAFF.

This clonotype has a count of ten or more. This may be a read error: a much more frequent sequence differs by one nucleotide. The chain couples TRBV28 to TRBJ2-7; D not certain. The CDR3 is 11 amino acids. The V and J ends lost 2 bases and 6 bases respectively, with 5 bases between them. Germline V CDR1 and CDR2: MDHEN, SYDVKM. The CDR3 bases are TGTGCCAGCAGTTTAGGTCTCGAGCAGTACTTC. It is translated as CASSLGLEQYF.

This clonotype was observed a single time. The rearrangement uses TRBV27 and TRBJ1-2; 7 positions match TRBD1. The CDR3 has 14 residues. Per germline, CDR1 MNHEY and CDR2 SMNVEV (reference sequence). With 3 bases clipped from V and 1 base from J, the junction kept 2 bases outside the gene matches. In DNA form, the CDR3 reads TGTGCCAGCAGTTTTGACAGGGATAACTATGGCTACACCTTC. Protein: CASSFDRDNYGYTF.

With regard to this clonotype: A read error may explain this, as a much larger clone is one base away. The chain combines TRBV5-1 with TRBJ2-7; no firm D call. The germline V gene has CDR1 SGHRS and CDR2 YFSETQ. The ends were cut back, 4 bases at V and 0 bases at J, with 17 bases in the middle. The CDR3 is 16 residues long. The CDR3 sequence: CASSARTQGSSYEQYF. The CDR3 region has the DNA TGCGCCAGCAGCGCCCGGACGCAAGGTAGCTCCTACGAGCAGTACTTC.

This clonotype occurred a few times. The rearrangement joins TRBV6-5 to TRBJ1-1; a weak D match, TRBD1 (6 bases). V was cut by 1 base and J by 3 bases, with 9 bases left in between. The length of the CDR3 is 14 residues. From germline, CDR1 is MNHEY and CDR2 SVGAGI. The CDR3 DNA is TGTGCCAGCAGTTACTGGGGGCCCGACACTGAAGCTTTCTTT. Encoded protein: CASSYWGPDTEAFF.

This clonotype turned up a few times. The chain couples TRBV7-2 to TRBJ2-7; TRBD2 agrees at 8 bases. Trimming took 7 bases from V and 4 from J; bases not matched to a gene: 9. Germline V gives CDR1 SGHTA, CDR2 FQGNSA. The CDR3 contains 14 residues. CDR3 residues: CASKLGTSGYEQYF. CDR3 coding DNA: TGTGCCAGCAAACTCGGCACTAGCGGATACGAGCAGTACTTC.

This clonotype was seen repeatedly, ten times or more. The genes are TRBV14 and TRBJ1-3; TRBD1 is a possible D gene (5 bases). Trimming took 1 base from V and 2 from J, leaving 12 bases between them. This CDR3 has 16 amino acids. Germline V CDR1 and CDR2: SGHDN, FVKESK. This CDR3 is CASSQGSGLAGNTIYF. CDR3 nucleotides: TGTGCCAGCAGCCAAGGTTCAGGGCTGGCTGGAAACACCATATATTTT.

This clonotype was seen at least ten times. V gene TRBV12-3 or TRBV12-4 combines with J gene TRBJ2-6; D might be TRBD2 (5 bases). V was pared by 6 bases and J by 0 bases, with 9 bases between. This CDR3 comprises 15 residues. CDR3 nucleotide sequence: TGTGCCAGCAGCCGCCGGGGCTCTGGGGCCAACGTCCTGACTTTC. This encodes CASSRRGSGANVLTF.

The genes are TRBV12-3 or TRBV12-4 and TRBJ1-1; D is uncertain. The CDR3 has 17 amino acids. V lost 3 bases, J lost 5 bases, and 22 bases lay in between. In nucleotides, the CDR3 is TGTGCCAGCAGTTTTCGAGCCCCGGGTGCATTGGGGACTGAAGCTTTCTTT. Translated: CASSFRAPGALGTEAFF.

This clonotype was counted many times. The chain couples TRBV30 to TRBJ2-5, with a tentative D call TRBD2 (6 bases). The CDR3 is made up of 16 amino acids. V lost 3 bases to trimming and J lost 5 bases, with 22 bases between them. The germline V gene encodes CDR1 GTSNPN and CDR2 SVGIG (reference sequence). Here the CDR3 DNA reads TGTGCCTGGAGCCCAATTTGGAGGGATGGGGGGGAGACCCAGTACTTC. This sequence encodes CAWSPIWRDGGETQYF.

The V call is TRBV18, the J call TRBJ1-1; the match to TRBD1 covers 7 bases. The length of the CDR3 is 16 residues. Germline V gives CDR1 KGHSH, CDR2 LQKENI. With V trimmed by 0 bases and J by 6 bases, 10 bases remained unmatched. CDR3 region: CASSPPVGGGTAEAFF. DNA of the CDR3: TGTGCCAGCTCACCACCGGTAGGGGGTGGGACAGCTGAAGCTTTCTTT.

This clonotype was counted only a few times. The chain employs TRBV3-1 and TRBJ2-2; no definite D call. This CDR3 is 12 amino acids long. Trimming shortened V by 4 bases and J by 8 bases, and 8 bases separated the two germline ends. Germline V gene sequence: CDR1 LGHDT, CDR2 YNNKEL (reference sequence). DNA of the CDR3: TGTGCCAGCAGCCCAACTCCTGGGGAGCTGTTTTTT. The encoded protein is CASSPTPGELFF.

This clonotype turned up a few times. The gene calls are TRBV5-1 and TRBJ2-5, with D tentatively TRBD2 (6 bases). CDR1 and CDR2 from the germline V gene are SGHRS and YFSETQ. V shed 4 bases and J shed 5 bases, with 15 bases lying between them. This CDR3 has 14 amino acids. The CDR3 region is CASSLERGSETQYF. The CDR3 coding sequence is TGCGCCAGCAGCCTAGAACGGGGGTCGGAGACCCAGTACTTC.

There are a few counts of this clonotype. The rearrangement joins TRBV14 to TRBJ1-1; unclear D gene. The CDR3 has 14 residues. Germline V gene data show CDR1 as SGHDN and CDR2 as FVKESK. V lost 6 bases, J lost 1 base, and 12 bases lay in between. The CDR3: CASSPPSGNTEAFF. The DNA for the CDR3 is TGTGCCAGCAGTCCGCCGTCGGGGAACACTGAAGCTTTCTTT. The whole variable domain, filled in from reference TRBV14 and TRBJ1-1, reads EAGVTQFPSHSVIEKGQTVTLRCDPISGHDNLYWYRRVMGKEIKFLLHFVKESKQDESGMPNNRFLAERTGGTYSTLKVQPAELEDSGVYFCASSPPSGNTEAFFGQGTRLTVV.

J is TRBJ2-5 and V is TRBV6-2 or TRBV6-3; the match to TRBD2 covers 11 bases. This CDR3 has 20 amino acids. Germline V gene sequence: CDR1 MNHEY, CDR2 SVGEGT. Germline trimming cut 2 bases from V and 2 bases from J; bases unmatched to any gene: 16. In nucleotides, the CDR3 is TGTGCCAGCAGTTACGACCCAAGTCACAGACTAGCGGGGTCTCAAGAGACCCAGTACTTC. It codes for CASSYDPSHRLAGSQETQYF.

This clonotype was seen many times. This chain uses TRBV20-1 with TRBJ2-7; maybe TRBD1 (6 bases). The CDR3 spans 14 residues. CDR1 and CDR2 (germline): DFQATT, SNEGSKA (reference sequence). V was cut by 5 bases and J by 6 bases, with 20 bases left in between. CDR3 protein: CSALPPGHLGEQYF. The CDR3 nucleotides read TGCAGTGCTCTCCCTCCGGGACACCTGGGCGAGCAGTACTTC.

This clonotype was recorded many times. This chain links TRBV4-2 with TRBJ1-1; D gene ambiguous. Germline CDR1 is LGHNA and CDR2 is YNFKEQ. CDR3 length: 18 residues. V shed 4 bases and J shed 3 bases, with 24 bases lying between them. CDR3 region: CASSLDYILHFGDTEAFF. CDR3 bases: TGTGCCAGCAGCCTCGATTATATACTCCACTTCGGGGACACTGAAGCTTTCTTT.

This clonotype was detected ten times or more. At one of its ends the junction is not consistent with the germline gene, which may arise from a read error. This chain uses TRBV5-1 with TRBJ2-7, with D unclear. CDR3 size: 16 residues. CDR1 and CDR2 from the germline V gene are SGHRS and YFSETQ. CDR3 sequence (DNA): TGCTCCAGCAGCTCCCCGAAGGTGGGAAGGGTCTACGAGCAGTACTTC. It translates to CSSSSPKVGRVYEQYF.

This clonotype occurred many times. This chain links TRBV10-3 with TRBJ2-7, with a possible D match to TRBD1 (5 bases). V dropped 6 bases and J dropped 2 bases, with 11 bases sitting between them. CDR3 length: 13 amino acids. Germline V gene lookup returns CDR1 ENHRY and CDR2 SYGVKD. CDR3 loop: CAIRETATYEQYF. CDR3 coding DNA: TGTGCCATCAGGGAGACAGCCACCTACGAGCAGTACTTC.

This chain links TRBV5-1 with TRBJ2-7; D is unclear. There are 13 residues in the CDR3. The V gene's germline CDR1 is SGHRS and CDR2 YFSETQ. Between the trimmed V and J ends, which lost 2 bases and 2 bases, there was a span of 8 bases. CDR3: CASSFGVAYEQYF. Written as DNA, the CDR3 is TGCGCCAGCAGCTTTGGGGTAGCCTACGAGCAGTACTTC.